This TCR beta chain emerged from a study of CD8+CD57+ T cells in acquired aplastic anemia. The template for TCR beta VDJ and CDR3 sequence profiling was genomic DNA. TCRdb redid the calling of the reads with MiXCR, one entry per CDR3 protein. The sample lists 200,000 to 250,000 distinct CDR3 sequences, roughly 35% occurring once. Regarding the study as a whole: Patients had around 30 CD8+ CDR3 sequences in common with controls (the shared set).

The CDR3 spans 13 residues. Per the germline V gene, CDR1 is MGHRA and CDR2 is YSYEKL. V dropped 1 base and J dropped 3 bases, with 7 bases sitting between them. This clonotype was detected only a few times. What it recognizes is unknown. Sample: sorted CD4+, CD8+, or CD8+CD57+ T cells (not recorded which) from PBMCs. The sequence was collected from a human donor in good health, serving as a control. The chain is built from TRBV4-1 and TRBJ2-7; D not certain. DNA of the CDR3: TGCGCCAGCAGCCAAGGTGTTTACTACGAGCAGTACTTC. Protein: CASSQGVYYEQYF.